One sample yielded the 10 T cell receptor beta chains listed below, sequenced in a study of tumor and adjacent non-tumor tissue in lung cancer. This sample's RNA came from whole unsorted tissue. Three rounds of nested PCR, following a modified ARM-PCR protocol, produced the TCRbeta library. One entry per CDR3 protein results from TCRdb running MiXCR on the multiplex PCR reads. The sample holds under 150,000 distinct CDR3 sequences; about 66% are singletons and the top ten take 10% to 15%. Sequencing used lung tumor tissue. These receptor sequences come from a man younger than 40 with non-small cell lung cancer.

For this clonotype: One end of the junction is discordant with germline, which a read error may explain. The chain's CDR3 is CVSSQEGRGNQLQHF. CDR3 bases: TGCGTCAGCAGCCAAGAGGGCAGGGGTAATCAGCTCCAGCATTTT. This chain uses TRBV4-1 with TRBJ1-5, with D perhaps TRBD1 (6 bases). Germline assignment: CDR1 MGHRA and CDR2 YSYEKL. This CDR3 has 15 amino acids.

Worth noting for this clonotype: As the CDR3 is not closed by the conserved phenylalanine or tryptophan, this likely results from a read error. The rearrangement joins TRBV11-3 to TRBJ1-1; TRBD1 might be the D (5 bases). Germline assignment: CDR1 SGHNT and CDR2 YENEEA. The CDR3 has 14 residues. Here the CDR3 DNA reads TGCGCCAGCAGCCCCCCAGGAGGGGACACTGAAGCTTTCTCT. Translated, it gives CASSPPGGDTEAFS.

This chain uses TRBV4-2 with TRBJ2-2, with 7 nucleotides matching TRBD2. Per the germline V gene, CDR1 is LGHNA and CDR2 is YNFKEQ. V shed 7 bases and J 6 bases; nucleotides not matched to a gene: 11. The length of the CDR3 is 15 residues. The CDR3 DNA follows: TGTGCCAGCAACCCCCCGAGGACTAGTGCCGGGGAGCTGTTTTTT. Encoded protein: CASNPPRTSAGELFF.

This clonotype showed up just once. The junction departs from the called germline gene at one end, perhaps through a read error. The chain uses TRBV5-6 and TRBJ2-5, with 7 positions matching TRBD2. This CDR3 is 14 amino acids long. Germline CDR1 is SGHDT and CDR2 is YYEEEE. The CDR3 protein is CTSSLGGRQETQYF. In nucleotides, the CDR3 is TGTACCAGCAGCTTGGGCGGGAGACAGGAGACCCAGTACTTC.

This clonotype was seen a single time. Its ends do not fully match the called genes, so a read error is possible. The genes are TRBV4-2 and TRBJ2-1; 7 bases fit TRBD2. Germline CDR1 reads LGHNA; CDR2 reads YNFKEQ. CDR3 length equals 15 residues. CDR3 sequence (DNA): TGTACCAGCAGCATAATTAGCCGGGAGGAGAATGAGCAGTTCTTC. It is translated as CTSSIISREENEQFF.

The table lists this clonotype with a few counts. The germline gene is not matched at one end of the junction; a read error may be the cause. V usage is TRBV29-1 and J usage is TRBJ1-2; no clear D. The CDR3 has 15 amino acids. The germline V gene has CDR1 SQVTM and CDR2 ANQGSEA. In nucleotides, the CDR3 is TGCAACGTTGAGAACAACGAGGGAGCTAACTATGGCTACACCTTC. Translated, it gives CNVENNEGANYGYTF.

With regard to this clonotype: Since a much larger clone is just one base distant, this may be a read error. The chain employs TRBV6-5 and TRBJ2-7; tentatively, D is TRBD1 or TRBD2 (6 bases each). Looked up from germline, CDR1 is MNHEY and CDR2 is SVGAGI. The germline V and J ends were trimmed by 4 bases and 5 bases, with 24 bases remaining between them. The CDR3 is 17 residues long. CDR3 loop: CASSLKPPGLGAHEQYF. In DNA, the CDR3 is TGTGCCAGCAGTTTGAAACCTCCGGGACTGGGGGCCCACGAGCAGTACTTC.

A word on this clonotype: One junction end does not reproduce the germline sequence, and a read error may be involved. The V and J genes are TRBV11-2 and TRBJ1-1; D is undetermined. The V gene's germline CDR1 is SGHAT and CDR2 FQNNGV. The CDR3 is 14 residues long. The CDR3 DNA reads TGTGTCAGCAGCTTAGAATCGGGAGAAACTGAAGCTTTCTTT. Translated: CVSSLESGETEAFF.

Note on this clonotype: Sequence at one end of the junction differs from germline and may be a read error. The chain uses TRBV20-1 and TRBJ1-5; D gene unclear. This CDR3 has 9 amino acids. CDR1 and CDR2 (germline): DFQATT, SNEGSKA (reference sequence). The CDR3 region has the DNA TGCAGTGCGTGGCAGCCCCAGCGTTTT. Its protein product is CSAWQPQRF.

A remark on this clonotype: This could be a read error, since a much larger clone is one nucleotide away. This rearrangement joins TRBV6-1 to TRBJ2-1, with D possibly TRBD1 on 6 matching bases. The germline CDR1 and CDR2 sequences are MNHNS and SASEGT. The CDR3 extends over 13 amino acids. The CDR3 loop is CVSSEFPGDEQFF. CDR3 nucleotide sequence: TGTGTCAGCAGTGAATTCCCAGGGGATGAGCAGTTCTTC.